This T cell receptor beta chain was obtained from a study of a mutant IDH1 vaccine in newly diagnosed glioma. This clone has more than one count but fewer than ten. The antigen remains undetermined. V shed 6 bases and J shed 1 base, with 12 bases lying between them. Per the germline V gene, CDR1 is LNHDA and CDR2 is SQIVND (reference sequence). The CDR3 is 14 residues long. Time point meaning: week 23, last vaccination. Each dose of the vaccine consisted of 300 ug of mutant IDH1 20-mer peptide, with topical imiquimod. Assay: immunoSEQ multiplex PCR; the TCRdb copy retains only in-frame clones and omits some. The table has some 80,000 clones, 75% to 90% seen once.

The sequence was obtained from a woman between 50 and 59 years old with glioma. This chain links TRBV19 with TRBJ1-1; tentative D call: TRBD1 (6 bases). The source was PBMCs, collected from a glioma patient whose treatment included an IDH1 peptide vaccine. CDR3 sequence reads: CASRTGGRNTEAFF. CDR3 nucleotides: TGTGCCAGTAGGACAGGCGGTCGGAACACTGAAGCTTTCTTT.